The T cell receptor beta chain described here comes from a study of naive and memory T cell subsets. Findings and caveats of the study: Over 85% of naive TCR sequences appeared only once after error correction, unlike memory subsets.

Per the germline V gene, CDR1 is DFQATT and CDR2 is SNEGSKA (reference sequence). The ends lost 0 bases at V and 7 bases at J; junction bases unmatched: 6. The length of the CDR3 is 14 residues. The beta constant-region primer was an equimolar mix of two oligonucleotides covering TRBC1 and TRBC2. TCRdb fed the UMI-ligation and nested PCR reads into MiXCR, producing one record per CDR3 protein. The data show some 83,000 distinct CDR3 sequences, 10% to 15% seen once. A word on this clonotype: Its target is not known.

J is TRBJ2-7 and V is TRBV20-1; 10 bases map to TRBD2. This TCR came from a human donor in good health. Sample: central memory CD4+ T cells from blood. The CDR3 nucleotides are TGCAGTGCTAGAGATCCTAGCGGGAGTATAGAGCAGTACTTC. It yields the protein CSARDPSGSIEQYF.